What follows are 14 T cell receptor beta chains derived from one specimen sequenced in a study of T cells in tumors after PD-1 blockade. Repertoires were generated with immunoSEQ multiplex PCR, while TCRdb's copy carries only in-frame clones and drops some. The data hold 45,000 to 60,000 clones, with 79% observed a single time. The sample consisted of PBMCs, taken before anti-PD-1 treatment. These receptors were taken from a human donor with basal cell carcinoma.

In this sample, this clone turned up once. The chain uses TRBV20-1 and TRBJ1-4, with D possibly TRBD1 on 5 matching bases. Deletions cut 3 bases from V and 4 bases from J, with 12 bases between. Germline V CDR1 and CDR2: DFQATT, SNEGSKA (reference sequence). The CDR3 runs to 14 residues. The CDR3 sequence: CSASLGTVNEKLFF. In nucleotides, the CDR3 is TGCAGTGCTAGTCTCGGGACGGTTAATGAAAAACTGTTTTTT.

This clone was counted a few times. The chain links TRBV27 to TRBJ1-5; 7 bases align to TRBD1. Germline V gives CDR1 MNHEY, CDR2 SMNVEV (reference sequence). The CDR3 spans 14 residues. V shed 5 bases, J shed 7 bases, and the junction held 8 bases outside the gene matches. DNA for the CDR3: TGTGCCAGCAGTCGGACAGGCGGTTGGCAGCCCCAGCATTTT. Residues: CASSRTGGWQPQHF.

This clone was detected only once. The chain couples TRBV28 to TRBJ2-7; D is undetermined. Per germline, CDR1 MDHEN and CDR2 SYDVKM. Trimming cost V 1 base and J 5 bases, with 6 bases left between them. There are 12 residues in the CDR3. The DNA for the CDR3 is TGTGCCAGCAGTTTATTGCGGCACGAGCAGTACTTC. Translating it yields CASSLLRHEQYF.

The rearrangement uses TRBV19 and TRBJ2-6; 11 positions match TRBD1. In germline, CDR1 is LNHDA, CDR2 SQIVND (reference sequence). The trim removed 6 bases at V and 3 bases at J, leaving 10 bases unmatched. This CDR3 has 18 residues. CDR3: CASSRTGGRGGGANVLTF. Written as DNA, the CDR3 is TGTGCCAGTAGCAGGACAGGGGGCAGGGGAGGTGGGGCCAACGTCCTGACTTTC. Based on the CDR3 plus reference TRBV19 and TRBJ2-6, the full variable domain is DGGITQSPKYLFRKEGQNVTLSCEQNLNHDAMYWYRQDPGQGLRLIYYSQIVNDFQKGDIAEGYSVSREKKESFPLTVTSAQKNPTAFYLCASSRTGGRGGGANVLTFGAGSRLTVL.

The DNA of the CDR3 is TGTGCCAGCAGCATCCCGGGCAGGGCAGGTACTGAAGCTTTCTTT. Protein product: CASSIPGRAGTEAFF. The J gene is TRBJ1-1, the V gene TRBV28; maybe TRBD1 (5 bases). Germline-derived CDR1 and CDR2 are MDHEN and SYDVKM. Trimming took off 6 bases at V and 5 bases at J, with 19 bases between the two ends. The CDR3 length is 15 residues. Combining the CDR3 with reference TRBV28 and TRBJ1-1 gives the whole variable domain DVKVTQSSRYLVKRTGEKVFLECVQDMDHENMFWYRQDPGLGLRLIYFSYDVKMKEKGDIPEGYSVSREKKERFSLILESASTNQTSMYLCASSIPGRAGTEAFFGQGTRLTVV.

This clone was found a few times. Its ends do not fully match the called genes, so a read error is possible. The chain joins TRBV20-1 to TRBJ2-7; D is unresolved. Per germline, CDR1 DFQATT and CDR2 SNEGSKA (reference sequence). This CDR3 region has 11 residues. CDR3 nucleotide sequence: TGCAGTGCTGGAGACCTTAACGAGCAGTACTTC. Its translation: CSAGDLNEQYF.

This chain uses TRBV5-6 with TRBJ2-5; D possibly corresponds to TRBD1 (6 bases). V was cut by 3 bases and J by 5 bases, with 11 bases left in between. This CDR3 has 13 amino acids. Germline V lookup: CDR1 SGHDT, CDR2 YYEEEE. The CDR3 loop is CASSSGTSETQYF. CDR3 bases: TGTGCCAGCAGCTCCGGGACATCTGAGACCCAGTACTTC.

This chain uses TRBV9 with TRBJ2-2; 7 nucleotides match TRBD2. V was pared by 4 bases and J by 1 base, with 7 bases of the junction left unmatched. This CDR3 comprises 16 residues. Germline CDR1 and CDR2: SGDLS and YYNGEE. The CDR3 reads CASSQPAGENTGELFF. The CDR3 DNA sequence: TGTGCCAGCAGCCAGCCGGCGGGAGAGAACACCGGGGAGCTGTTTTTT.

The chain employs TRBV3-1 (or the pseudogene TRBV3-2) and TRBJ1-5; D is uncertain. Germline V lookup: CDR1 LGHDT, CDR2 YNNKEL (reference sequence). Trimming pared 1 base from V and 9 bases from J, leaving 13 bases between. The length of the CDR3 is 14 residues. The CDR3 loop is CASSQVPGFGPQHF. CDR3 in DNA: TGTGCCAGCAGCCAAGTCCCGGGGTTCGGGCCCCAGCATTTT.

V is TRBV7-9 and J is TRBJ1-1; a weak D match, TRBD1 (6 bases). V lost 5 bases, J lost 1 base, and 11 bases lay in between. Germline V gives CDR1 SEHNR, CDR2 FQNEAQ (reference sequence). The CDR3 contains 14 residues. Written as DNA, the CDR3 is TGTGCCAGCAGCCCTTACAGGGAGAACACTGAAGCTTTCTTT. Translation gives CASSPYRENTEAFF.

This chain joins TRBV10-3 and TRBJ1-4; tentatively, D is TRBD1 (6 bases). The CDR3 contains 16 residues. Trimming took 3 bases from V and 4 from J, leaving 15 bases between them. The germline V gene encodes CDR1 ENHRY and CDR2 SYGVKD. The CDR3 region has the DNA TGTGCCATCAGTGAAGCGAGACAGGAGATTAATGAAAAACTGTTTTTT. This sequence encodes CAISEARQEINEKLFF.

The gene calls are TRBV30 and TRBJ2-5, with 10 nucleotides matching TRBD1. CDR1 GTSNPN and CDR2 SVGIG come from the germline V gene (reference sequence). The trim removed 2 bases at V and 5 bases at J, leaving 2 bases unmatched. This CDR3 is built from 13 residues. Here the CDR3 reads CAWSRTGGETQYF. CDR3 DNA: TGTGCCTGGAGTAGGACAGGGGGTGAGACCCAGTACTTC.

This clone was seen a few times. V and J are TRBV6-2 or TRBV6-3 and TRBJ1-3; D remains unclear. V lost 3 bases and J lost 1, with 10 bases in between. Germline V gene data show CDR1 as MNHEY and CDR2 as SVGEGT. The CDR3 runs 15 residues. CDR3 sequence reads: CASSYRSLSGNTIYF. Here the CDR3 DNA reads TGTGCCAGCAGTTATCGGAGCTTATCTGGAAACACCATATATTTT.

The rearrangement joins TRBV30 to TRBJ1-3; unclear D gene. The germline gives CDR1 GTSNPN, CDR2 SVGIG (reference sequence). The CDR3 spans 15 residues. The V gene lost 0 bases and the J gene lost 3 bases, with 12 bases spanning the gap. The CDR3 sequence is CAWSVKGSFGNTIYF. The CDR3 nucleotides are TGTGCCTGGAGTGTTAAAGGCAGCTTTGGAAACACCATATATTTT. Based on the CDR3 plus reference TRBV30 and TRBJ1-3, the full variable domain is SQTIHQWPATLVQPVGSPLSLECTVEGTSNPNLYWYRQAAGRGLQLLFYSVGIGQISSEVPQNLSASRPQDRQFILSSKKLLLSDSGFYLCAWSVKGSFGNTIYFGEGSWLTVV.